This T cell receptor beta chain was observed in a study of blood T cell repertoires in COVID-19. Study at large: Sites across the United States, Italy and Spain contributed samples from acute and convalescent COVID-19. T cells, B-cell-depleted T cells, or PBMCs provided the cDNA or gDNA that served as material.

CDR3 length: 15 residues. The V gene's germline CDR1 is SQVTM and CDR2 ANQGSEA. In the original analysis: Nucleated cell number was recorded as an estimate derived from reference gene primer amplification. Clones were read by immunoSEQ multiplex PCR, and TCRdb kept only the in-frame ones, dropping some. Clone size and the V and J calls come from that table; the DNA yielded D and trimming. In the table there are about 21,000 clones, roughly 87% of which are singletons. The material sequenced was peripheral blood. The receptor comes from a human donor with active COVID-19. The donor label of this sample is uncertain. This chain links TRBV29-1 with TRBJ2-3; TRBD2 aligns across 12 bases. In DNA, the CDR3 is TGCACCGTGACTAGCGGGAGTCTTACCACAGATACGCAGTATTTT. It specifies CTVTSGSLTTDTQYF.